This entry describes one TCR beta chain. The CDR3 goes on 3 residues after the read ends, and that part is filled in from the germline J gene. Each participant carried one incident cervical HPV16 infection only. Germline lookup yields CDR1 LNHDA and CDR2 SQIVND (reference sequence). This CDR3 has 15 amino acids. Trimming took 7 bases from V and 4 from J, leaving 17 bases between them. The sample is drawn from a study of T cells in women clearing cervical HPV infection. Overall study context: Donors had HPV16-related CIN3 or worse; 2 had invasive cancer. Case blood was drawn when the lesion was first found; control blood after infection became undetectable. With HLA typing for only a few women, HLA confounding remains possible.

Sequencing was performed with immunoSEQ multiplex PCR; in TCRdb, only in-frame clones are kept and a portion is missing. Its listing shows 20,000 to 30,000 clones. This receptor was obtained from a woman between 18 and 70 years old with a cervical HPV16 infection that either progressed to CIN3+ or cleared (not recorded which). The V and J genes are TRBV19 and TRBJ2-1; D remains ambiguous. The specimen sequenced was blood buffy coat. CDR3 DNA (partial): TGTGCCAGTACCGCGGCGCCCGGCCCATACAATGAG. Amino acids: CASTAAPGPYNE. The CDR3 reads in full as CASTAAPGPYNEQFF.